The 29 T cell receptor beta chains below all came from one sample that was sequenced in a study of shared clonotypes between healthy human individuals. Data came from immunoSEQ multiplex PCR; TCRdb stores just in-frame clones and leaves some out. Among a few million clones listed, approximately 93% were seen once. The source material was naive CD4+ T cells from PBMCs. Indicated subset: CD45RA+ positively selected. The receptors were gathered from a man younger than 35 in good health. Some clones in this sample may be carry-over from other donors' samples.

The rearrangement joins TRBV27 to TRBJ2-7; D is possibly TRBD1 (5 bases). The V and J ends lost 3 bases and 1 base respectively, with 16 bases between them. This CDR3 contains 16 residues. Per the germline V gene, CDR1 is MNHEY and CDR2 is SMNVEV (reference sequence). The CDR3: CASSFLGQGLSYEQYF. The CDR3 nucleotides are TGTGCCAGCAGTTTTCTCGGGCAGGGCTTATCCTACGAGCAGTACTTC.

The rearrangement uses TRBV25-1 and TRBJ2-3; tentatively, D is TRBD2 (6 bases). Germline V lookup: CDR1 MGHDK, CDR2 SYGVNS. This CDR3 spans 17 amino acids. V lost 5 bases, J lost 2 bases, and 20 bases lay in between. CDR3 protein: CASSHSPRGTSTDTQYF. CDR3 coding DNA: TGTGCCAGCAGTCACTCCCCCCGCGGGACTTCCACAGATACGCAGTATTTT.

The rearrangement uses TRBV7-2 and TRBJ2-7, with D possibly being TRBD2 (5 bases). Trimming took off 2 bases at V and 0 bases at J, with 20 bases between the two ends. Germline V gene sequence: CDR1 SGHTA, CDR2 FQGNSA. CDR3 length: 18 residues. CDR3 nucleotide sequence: TGTGCCAGCAGCTTAATATCGAGTTTTAGCGCAAGCTCCTACGAGCAGTACTTC. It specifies CASSLISSFSASSYEQYF. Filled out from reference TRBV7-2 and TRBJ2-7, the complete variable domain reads GAGVSQSPSNKVTEKGKDVELRCDPISGHTALYWYRQSLGQGLEFLIYFQGNSAPDKSGLPSDRFSAERTGGSVSTLTIQRTQQEDSAVYLCASSLISSFSASSYEQYFGPGTRLTVT.

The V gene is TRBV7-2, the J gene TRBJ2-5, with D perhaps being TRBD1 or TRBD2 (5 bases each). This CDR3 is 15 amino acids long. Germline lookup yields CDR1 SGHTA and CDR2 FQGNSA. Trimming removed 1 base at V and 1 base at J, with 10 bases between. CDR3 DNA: TGTGCCAGCAGCTTAGTTCCCGGGGCCCAAGAGACCCAGTACTTC. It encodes CASSLVPGAQETQYF.

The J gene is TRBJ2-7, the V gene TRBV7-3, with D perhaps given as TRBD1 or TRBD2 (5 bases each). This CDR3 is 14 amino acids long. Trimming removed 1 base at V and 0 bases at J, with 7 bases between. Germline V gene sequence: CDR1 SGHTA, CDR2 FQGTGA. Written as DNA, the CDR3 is TGTGCCAGCAGCTTAAGGGGGTACTCCTACGAGCAGTACTTC. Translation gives CASSLRGYSYEQYF.

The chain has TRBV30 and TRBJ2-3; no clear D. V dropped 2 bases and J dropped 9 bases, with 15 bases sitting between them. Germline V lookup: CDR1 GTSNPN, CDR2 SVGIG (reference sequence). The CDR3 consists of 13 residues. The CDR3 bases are TGTGCCTGGAGTCCAGACTCGATCCAAACGCAGTATTTT. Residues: CAWSPDSIQTQYF.

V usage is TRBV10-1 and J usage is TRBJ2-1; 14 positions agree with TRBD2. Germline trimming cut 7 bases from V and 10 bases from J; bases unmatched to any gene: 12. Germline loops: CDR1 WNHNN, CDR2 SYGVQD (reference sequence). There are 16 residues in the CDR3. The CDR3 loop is CASTGTSGSPLGEQFF. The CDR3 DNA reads TGCGCCAGCACCGGGACTAGCGGGAGCCCCCTGGGGGAGCAGTTCTTC.

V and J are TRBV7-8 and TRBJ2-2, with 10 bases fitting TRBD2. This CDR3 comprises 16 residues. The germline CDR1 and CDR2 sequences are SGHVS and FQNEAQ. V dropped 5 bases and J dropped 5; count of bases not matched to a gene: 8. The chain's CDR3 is CASSPRTSGGTGELFF. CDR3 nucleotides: TGTGCCAGCAGCCCACGGACTAGCGGAGGGACCGGGGAGCTGTTTTTT. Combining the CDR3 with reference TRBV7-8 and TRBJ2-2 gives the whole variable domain GAGVSQSPRYKVAKRGQDVALRCDPISGHVSLFWYQQALGQGPEFLTYFQNEAQLDKSGLPSDRFFAERPEGSVSTLKIQRTQQEDSAVYLCASSPRTSGGTGELFFGEGSRLTVL.

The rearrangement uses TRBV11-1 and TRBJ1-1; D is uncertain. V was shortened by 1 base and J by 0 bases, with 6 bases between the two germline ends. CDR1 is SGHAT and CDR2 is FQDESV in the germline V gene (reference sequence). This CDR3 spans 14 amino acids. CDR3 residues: CASSLERMNTEAFF. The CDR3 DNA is TGTGCCAGCAGCTTAGAGAGGATGAACACTGAAGCTTTCTTT. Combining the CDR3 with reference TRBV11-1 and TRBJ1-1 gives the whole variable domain EAEVAQSPRYKITEKSQAVAFWCDPISGHATLYWYRQILGQGPELLVQFQDESVVDDSQLPKDRFSAERLKGVDSTLKIQPAELGDSAMYLCASSLERMNTEAFFGQGTRLTVV.

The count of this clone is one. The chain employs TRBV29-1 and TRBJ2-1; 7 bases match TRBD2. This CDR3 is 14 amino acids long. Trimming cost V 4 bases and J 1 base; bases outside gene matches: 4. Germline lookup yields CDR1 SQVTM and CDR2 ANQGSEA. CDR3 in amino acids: CSVVPSGSYNEQFF. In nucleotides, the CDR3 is TGCAGCGTTGTCCCTAGCGGATCCTACAATGAGCAGTTCTTC.

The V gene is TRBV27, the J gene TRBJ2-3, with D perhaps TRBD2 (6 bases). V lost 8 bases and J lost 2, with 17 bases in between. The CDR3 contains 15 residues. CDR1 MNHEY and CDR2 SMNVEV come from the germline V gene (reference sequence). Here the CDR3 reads CASLPYSGFTDTQYF. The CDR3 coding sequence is TGTGCCAGCCTTCCCTATAGCGGCTTCACAGATACGCAGTATTTT.

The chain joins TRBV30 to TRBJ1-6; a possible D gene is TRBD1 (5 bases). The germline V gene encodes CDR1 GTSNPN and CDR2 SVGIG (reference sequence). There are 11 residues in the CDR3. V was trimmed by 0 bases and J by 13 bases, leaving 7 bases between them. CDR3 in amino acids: CAWSVGGPLHF. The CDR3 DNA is TGTGCCTGGAGTGTGGGGGGGCCCCTCCACTTT.

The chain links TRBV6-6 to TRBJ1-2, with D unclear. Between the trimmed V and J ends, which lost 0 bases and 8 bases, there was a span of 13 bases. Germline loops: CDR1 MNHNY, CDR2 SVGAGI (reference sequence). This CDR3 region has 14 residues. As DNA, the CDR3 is TGTGCCAGCAGTTACTCGAGTGCCATCGTAGGCTACACCTTC. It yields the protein CASSYSSAIVGYTF.

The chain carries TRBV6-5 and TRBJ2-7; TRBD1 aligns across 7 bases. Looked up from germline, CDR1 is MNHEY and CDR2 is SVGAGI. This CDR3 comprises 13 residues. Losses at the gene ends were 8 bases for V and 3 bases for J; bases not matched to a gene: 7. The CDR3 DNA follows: TGTGCCAGCCGTAATGGACAGGTCTACGAGCAGTACTTC. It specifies CASRNGQVYEQYF.

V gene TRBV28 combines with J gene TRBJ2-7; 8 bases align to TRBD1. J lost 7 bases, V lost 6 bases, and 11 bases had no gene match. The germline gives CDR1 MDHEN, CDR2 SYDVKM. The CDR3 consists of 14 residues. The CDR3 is CASSRARDRTEQYF. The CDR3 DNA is TGTGCCAGCAGCCGGGCTCGGGACAGGACTGAGCAGTACTTC.

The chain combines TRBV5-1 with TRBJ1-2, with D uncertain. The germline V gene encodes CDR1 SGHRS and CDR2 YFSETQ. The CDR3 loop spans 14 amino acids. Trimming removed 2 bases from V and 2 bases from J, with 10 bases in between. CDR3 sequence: CASSFEGLNYGYTF. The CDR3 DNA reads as TGCGCCAGCAGCTTTGAAGGGCTGAACTATGGCTACACCTTC.

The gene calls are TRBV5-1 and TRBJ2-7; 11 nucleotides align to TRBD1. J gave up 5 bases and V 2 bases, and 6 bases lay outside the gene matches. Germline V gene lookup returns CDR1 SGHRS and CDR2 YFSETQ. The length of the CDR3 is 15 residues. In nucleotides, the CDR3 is TGCGCCAGCAGCTTCACGGGACAGGGGGTTCACGAGCAGTACTTC. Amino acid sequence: CASSFTGQGVHEQYF.

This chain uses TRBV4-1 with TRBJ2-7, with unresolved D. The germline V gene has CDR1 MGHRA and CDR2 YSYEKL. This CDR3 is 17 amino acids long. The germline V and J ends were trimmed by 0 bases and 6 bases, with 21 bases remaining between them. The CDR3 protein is CASSQDLLARGLGEQYF. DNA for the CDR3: TGCGCCAGCAGCCAAGATTTATTGGCCAGAGGATTGGGCGAGCAGTACTTC.

CDR3 nucleotides: TGTGCCAGCAGCGCCACCACAGATACGCAGTATTTT. Its translation: CASSATTDTQYF. This rearrangement joins TRBV9 to TRBJ2-3; D remains ambiguous. V was clipped by 3 bases and J by 2 bases, with 4 bases between them. The length of the CDR3 is 12 residues. Germline V gene data show CDR1 as SGDLS and CDR2 as YYNGEE.

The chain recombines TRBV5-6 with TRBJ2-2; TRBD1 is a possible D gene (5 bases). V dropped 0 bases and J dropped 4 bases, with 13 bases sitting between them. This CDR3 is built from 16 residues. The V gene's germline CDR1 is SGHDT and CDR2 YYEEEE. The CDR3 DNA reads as TGTGCCAGCAGCTTGGTGGCAGGGTTGGGCACCGGGGAGCTGTTTTTT. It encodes CASSLVAGLGTGELFF.

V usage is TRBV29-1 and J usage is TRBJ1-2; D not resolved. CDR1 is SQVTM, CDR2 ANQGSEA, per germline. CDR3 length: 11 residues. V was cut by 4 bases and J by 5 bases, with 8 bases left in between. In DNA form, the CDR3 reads TGCAGCGTTGCTTGGAGGTATGGCTACACCTTC. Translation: CSVAWRYGYTF.

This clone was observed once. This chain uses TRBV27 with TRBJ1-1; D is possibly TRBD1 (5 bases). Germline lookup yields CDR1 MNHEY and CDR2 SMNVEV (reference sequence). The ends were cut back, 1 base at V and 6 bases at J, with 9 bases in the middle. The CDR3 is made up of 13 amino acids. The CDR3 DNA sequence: TGTGCCAGCAGTTTATATGAAGGGGCTGAAGCTTTCTTT. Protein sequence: CASSLYEGAEAFF.

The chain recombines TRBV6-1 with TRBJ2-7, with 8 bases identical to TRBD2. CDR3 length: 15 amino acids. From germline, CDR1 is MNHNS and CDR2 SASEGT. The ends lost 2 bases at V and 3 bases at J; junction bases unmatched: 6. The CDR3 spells CASSEFGGRYYEQYF. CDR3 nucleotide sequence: TGTGCCAGCAGTGAATTTGGCGGGAGGTACTACGAGCAGTACTTC.

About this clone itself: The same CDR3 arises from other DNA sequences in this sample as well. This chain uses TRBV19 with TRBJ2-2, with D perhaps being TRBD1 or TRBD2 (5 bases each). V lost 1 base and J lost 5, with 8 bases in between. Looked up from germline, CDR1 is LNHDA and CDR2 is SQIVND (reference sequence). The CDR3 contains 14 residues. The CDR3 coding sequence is TGTGCCAGTAGTATAGGTGGGGGTACCGGGGAGCTGTTTTTT. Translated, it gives CASSIGGGTGELFF.

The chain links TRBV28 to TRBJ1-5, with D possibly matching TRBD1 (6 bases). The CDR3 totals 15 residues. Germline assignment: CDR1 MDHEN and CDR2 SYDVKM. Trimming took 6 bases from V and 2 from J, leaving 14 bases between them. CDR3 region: CASREQGGGNQPQHF. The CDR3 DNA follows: TGTGCCAGCAGAGAACAGGGAGGGGGCAATCAGCCCCAGCATTTT.

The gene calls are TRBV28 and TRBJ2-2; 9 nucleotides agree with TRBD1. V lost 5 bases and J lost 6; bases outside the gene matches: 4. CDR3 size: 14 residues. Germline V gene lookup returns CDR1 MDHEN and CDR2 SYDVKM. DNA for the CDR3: TGTGCCAGCAGTCAACGACAGGGGGCCGGGGAGCTGTTTTTT. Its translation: CASSQRQGAGELFF.

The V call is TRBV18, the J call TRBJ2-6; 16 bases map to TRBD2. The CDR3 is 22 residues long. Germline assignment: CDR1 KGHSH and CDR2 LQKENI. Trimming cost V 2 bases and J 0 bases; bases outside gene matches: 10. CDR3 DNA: TGTGCCAGCTCACCAGGGACTAGCGGGAGGGCTCTAACAAGCTCTGGGGCCAACGTCCTGACTTTC. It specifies CASSPGTSGRALTSSGANVLTF.

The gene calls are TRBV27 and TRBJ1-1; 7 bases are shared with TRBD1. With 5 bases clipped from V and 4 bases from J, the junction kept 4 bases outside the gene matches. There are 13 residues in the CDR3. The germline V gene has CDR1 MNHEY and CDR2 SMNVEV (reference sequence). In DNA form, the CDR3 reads TGTGCCAGCAGTCACAGGGGATTCACTGAAGCTTTCTTT. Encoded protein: CASSHRGFTEAFF.

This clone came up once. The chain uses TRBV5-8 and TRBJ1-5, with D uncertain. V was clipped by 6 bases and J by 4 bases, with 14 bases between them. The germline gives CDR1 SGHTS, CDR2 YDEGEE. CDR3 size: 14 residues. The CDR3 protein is CASTGWAENQPQHF. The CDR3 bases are TGTGCCAGCACAGGTTGGGCAGAAAATCAGCCCCAGCATTTT.